The 9 T cell receptor beta chains presented below share a single source sample, sequenced in a study of T-cell memory formation after mild COVID-19. MiXCR, applied by TCRdb to the 5' RACE reads, yields one record per CDR3 protein. The table has 470,000 or so distinct CDR3 sequences, about a sixth seen once. The source material was PBMCs or a T cell subset sorted from them (not recorded which). These receptor sequences come from a man aged 18 to 29 who had mild COVID-19 (a few samples of this study predate the infection). Cell type and time point are not known.

This chain joins TRBV4-1 and TRBJ2-7; D possibly corresponds to TRBD2 (5 bases). The V end was cut by 0 bases, the J end by 6 bases, with 12 bases between. The germline CDR1 and CDR2 sequences are MGHRA and YSYEKL. There are 14 residues in the CDR3. This CDR3 reads CASSQDRPGSEQYF. In nucleotides, the CDR3 is TGCGCCAGCAGCCAAGATCGGCCGGGGTCCGAGCAGTACTTC.

This clonotype was seen a handful of times. The rearrangement links TRBV9 to TRBJ2-3; D gene unclear. Germline-derived CDR1 and CDR2 are SGDLS and YYNGEE. The V end lost 2 bases, the J end lost 6 bases, and 13 bases lay between the germline ends. This CDR3 comprises 14 residues. CDR3 amino acids: CASSVGSRVDTQYF. The CDR3 DNA follows: TGTGCCAGCAGCGTGGGTAGCAGAGTGGATACGCAGTATTTT.

In this sample, this clonotype turned up a few times. The chain links TRBV12-3 or TRBV12-4 to TRBJ1-2, with unresolved D. The CDR3 loop spans 16 amino acids. Trimming shortened V by 3 bases and J by 1 base, and 15 bases separated the two germline ends. The CDR3 DNA reads TGTGCCAGCAGTTTGATGGATTCTGCAGTTAACTATGGCTACACCTTC. Its protein product is CASSLMDSAVNYGYTF.

This sequence joins TRBV20-1 and TRBJ2-5; TRBD1 agrees at 7 bases. The CDR3 loop spans 16 amino acids. J was trimmed by 1 base and V by 0 bases; bases with no gene match: 8. The V gene's germline CDR1 is DFQATT and CDR2 SNEGSKA (reference sequence). The CDR3 spells CSARDPLRGPQETQYF. DNA for the CDR3: TGCAGTGCTAGAGACCCCCTAAGGGGGCCCCAAGAGACCCAGTACTTC.

This clonotype was picked up a small number of times. The chain employs TRBV10-3 and TRBJ1-2, with 8 positions matching TRBD1. The germline V gene encodes CDR1 ENHRY and CDR2 SYGVKD. The CDR3 contains 14 residues. The V and J ends lost 8 bases and 4 bases, in that order; junction bases with no gene match: 9. This chain's CDR3 is CAIRADRDSYGYTF. The CDR3 DNA is TGTGCCATCCGCGCGGACAGGGATAGCTATGGCTACACCTTC.

The V and J genes are TRBV6-5 and TRBJ1-5, with 8 bases fitting TRBD1. Germline values: CDR1 MNHEY, CDR2 SVGAGI. The CDR3 covers 14 residues. The ends lost 0 bases at V and 5 bases at J; junction bases unmatched: 0. CDR3 in amino acids: CASSYSTGDQPQHF. CDR3 DNA sequence: TGTGCCAGCAGTTACTCGACAGGGGATCAGCCCCAGCATTTT.

A few counts support this clonotype. This CDR3 reads CAISSGSGGASEQYV. The CDR3 DNA sequence: TGTGCCATCAGTTCGGGGAGCGGGGGGGCAAGCGAGCAGTACGTC. The rearrangement uses TRBV10-3 and TRBJ2-7, with 10 bases that match TRBD2. CDR3 length: 15 residues. Germline V CDR1 and CDR2: ENHRY, SYGVKD. The V segment lost 5 bases and the J segment 6 bases; nucleotides outside the gene matches: 10.

The gene calls are TRBV9 and TRBJ2-5; D not certain. Germline lookup yields CDR1 SGDLS and CDR2 YYNGEE. The V end lost 0 bases, the J end lost 5 bases, and 8 bases lay between the germline ends. The CDR3 loop spans 13 amino acids. The CDR3: CASSVDGRETQYF. The CDR3 DNA reads TGTGCCAGCAGCGTAGATGGTAGGGAGACCCAGTACTTC.

This clonotype was seen many times. The chain joins TRBV7-9 to TRBJ1-1; TRBD1 aligns across 8 bases. Trimming removed 5 bases from V and 4 bases from J; junction bases left unmatched: 3. The CDR3 loop spans 13 amino acids. In germline, CDR1 is SEHNR, CDR2 FQNEAQ (reference sequence). In DNA, the CDR3 is TGTGCCAGCAGCGGACAGGGAGGCACTGAAGCTTTCTTT. It specifies CASSGQGGTEAFF.